The 3 T cell receptor beta chains listed next were all sequenced from one sample in a study of T cell responses to AZD1222 COVID-19 vaccine. Only in-frame clones appear in the TCRdb table, and some are missing; sequencing was by immunoSEQ multiplex PCR. The table shows approximately 76,000 clones, with about 84% occurring only once. Sequencing used peripheral blood, obtained on day 0 of AZD1222 vaccination. The receptors were gathered from an adult in good health.

This chain joins TRBV28 and TRBJ2-7; tentative D call: TRBD1 (6 bases). The V gene's germline CDR1 is MDHEN and CDR2 SYDVKM. V lost 1 base to trimming and J lost 1 base, with 14 bases between them. This CDR3 region has 16 residues. CDR3 bases: TGTGCCAGCAGTTTATCGACGGGCACAGGGTCCTACGAGCAGTACTTC. The encoded protein is CASSLSTGTGSYEQYF.

The V gene is TRBV3-1 (or the pseudogene TRBV3-2), the J gene TRBJ1-4; D gene uncertain. This CDR3 is 14 amino acids long. Germline CDR1 LGHDT, CDR2 YNNKEL (reference sequence). Trimming cost V 4 bases and J 7 bases, with 13 bases left between them. DNA for the CDR3: TGTGCCAGCAGCCTTGGAGGGAGAGGTGAAAAACTGTTTTTT. As protein: CASSLGGRGEKLFF.

The chain combines TRBV10-3 with TRBJ2-5; 7 nucleotides match TRBD2. V was pared by 8 bases and J by 5 bases, with 11 bases of the junction left unmatched. Germline V CDR1 and CDR2: ENHRY, SYGVKD. There are 14 residues in the CDR3. Here the CDR3 reads CAISGGRQSETQYF. The CDR3 DNA follows: TGTGCCATCTCCGGGGGGAGGCAAAGCGAGACCCAGTACTTC.